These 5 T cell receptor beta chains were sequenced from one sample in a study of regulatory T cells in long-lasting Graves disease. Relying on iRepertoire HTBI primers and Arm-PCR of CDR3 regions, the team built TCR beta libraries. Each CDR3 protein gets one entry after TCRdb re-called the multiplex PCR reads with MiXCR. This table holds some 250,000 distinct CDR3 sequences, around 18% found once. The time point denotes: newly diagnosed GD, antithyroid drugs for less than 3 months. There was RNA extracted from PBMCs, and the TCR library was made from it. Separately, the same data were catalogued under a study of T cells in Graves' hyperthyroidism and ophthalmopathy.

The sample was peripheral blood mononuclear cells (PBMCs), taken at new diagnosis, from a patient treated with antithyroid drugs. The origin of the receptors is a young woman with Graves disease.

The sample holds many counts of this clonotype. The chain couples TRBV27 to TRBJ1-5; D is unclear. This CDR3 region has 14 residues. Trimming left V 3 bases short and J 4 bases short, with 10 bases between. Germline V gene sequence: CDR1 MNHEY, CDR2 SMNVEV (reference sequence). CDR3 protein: CASSFRGANQPQHF. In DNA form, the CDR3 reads TGTGCCAGCAGTTTTCGGGGAGCGAATCAGCCCCAGCATTTT.

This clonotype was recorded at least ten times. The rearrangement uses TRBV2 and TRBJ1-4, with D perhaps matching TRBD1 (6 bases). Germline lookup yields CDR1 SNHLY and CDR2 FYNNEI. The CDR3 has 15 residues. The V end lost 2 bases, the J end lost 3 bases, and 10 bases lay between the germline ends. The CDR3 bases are TGTGCCAGCAGTGAATTGTACAGGGCTAATGAAAAACTGTTTTTT. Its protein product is CASSELYRANEKLFF.

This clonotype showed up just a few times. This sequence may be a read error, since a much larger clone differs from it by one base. CDR3 bases: TGTGCCAGCAGTGTCTCCTACGAGCAGTACTTC. It is translated as CASSVSYEQYF. The V and J genes are TRBV6-2 or TRBV6-3 and TRBJ2-7; D is undetermined. The germline V gene has CDR1 MNHEY and CDR2 SVGEGT. V gave up 5 bases and J gave up 0 bases, with 2 bases separating them. CDR3 length equals 11 residues.

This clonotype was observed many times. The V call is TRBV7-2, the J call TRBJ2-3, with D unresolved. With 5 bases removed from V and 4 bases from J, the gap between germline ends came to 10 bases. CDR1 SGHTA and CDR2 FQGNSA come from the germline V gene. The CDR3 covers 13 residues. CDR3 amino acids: CASSESRPDTQYF. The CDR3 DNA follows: TGTGCCAGCAGCGAAAGCAGGCCAGATACGCAGTATTTT.

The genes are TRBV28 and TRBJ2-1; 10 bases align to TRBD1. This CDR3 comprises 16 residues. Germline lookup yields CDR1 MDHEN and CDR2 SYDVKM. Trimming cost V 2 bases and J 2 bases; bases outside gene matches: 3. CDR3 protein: CASSLAGTGAYNEQFF. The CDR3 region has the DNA TGTGCCAGCAGTTTAGCCGGGACAGGGGCCTACAATGAGCAGTTCTTC.